These 32 T cell receptor beta chains came from one sample sequenced in a study of regulatory dendritic cells for organ transplantation. The method was immunoSEQ multiplex PCR; TCRdb's version includes in-frame clones alone and lacks a portion of them. This repertoire shows fewer than 50,000 clones, under 95% found once; its top ten account for around 0.12%. The sample consisted of naive CD8+ T cells from blood. Documented subset: CD45RA+ naive T cells. Source of these receptors: a human donor in good health.

The chain couples TRBV11-2 to TRBJ2-5; tentatively, D is TRBD1 or TRBD2 (7 bases each). CDR1 is SGHAT and CDR2 is FQNNGV in the germline V gene. The CDR3 totals 15 residues. The V end lost 4 bases, the J end lost 0 bases, and 12 bases lay between the germline ends. CDR3 in DNA: TGTGCCAGCAGCTGGGCAGGGGGGGACCAAGAGACCCAGTACTTC. The encoded protein is CASSWAGGDQETQYF.

The chain joins TRBV9 to TRBJ2-7; D uncertain. V lost 2 bases to trimming and J lost 7 bases, with 13 bases between them. The CDR3 consists of 13 residues. The germline gives CDR1 SGDLS, CDR2 YYNGEE. The CDR3 loop is CASSVTAGREQYF. The CDR3 DNA sequence: TGTGCCAGCAGCGTCACGGCAGGCAGAGAGCAGTACTTC.

The V call is TRBV20-1, the J call TRBJ2-5; D is possibly TRBD1 (5 bases). CDR1 DFQATT and CDR2 SNEGSKA come from the germline V gene (reference sequence). The CDR3 contains 11 residues. The V end was cut by 6 bases, the J end by 5 bases, with 10 bases between. DNA for the CDR3: TGCAGTGCACCCAAGGGGGAGACCCAGTACTTC. Translated: CSAPKGETQYF.

This clone was counted between two and nine times. The chain joins TRBV2 to TRBJ1-5; TRBD1 aligns across 7 bases. CDR1 and CDR2 (germline): SNHLY, FYNNEI. V trimming: 7 bases; J trimming: 2 bases; junction bases outside the gene matches: 5. The CDR3 sequence is 14 residues long. In DNA, the CDR3 is TGTGCCAGCAATAGGGGGCCAGGCAATCAGCCCCAGCATTTT. It specifies CASNRGPGNQPQHF. The variable domain in full, completed from reference TRBV2 and TRBJ1-5, reads EPEVTQTPSHQVTQMGQEVILRCVPISNHLYFYWYRQILGQKVEFLVSFYNNEISEKSEIFDDQFSVERPDGSNFTLKIRSTKLEDSAMYFCASNRGPGNQPQHFGDGTRLSIL.

CDR3 loop: CASSRVGRGPEETQYF. Here the CDR3 DNA reads TGTGCCAGCAGTCGGGTGGGCAGGGGGCCGGAAGAGACCCAGTACTTC. The chain recombines TRBV7-9 with TRBJ2-5, with TRBD1 matching over 8 bases. CDR1 is SEHNR, CDR2 FQNEAQ, per germline (reference sequence). The CDR3 is 16 amino acids. With V trimmed by 6 bases and J by 3 bases, 12 bases remained unmatched. The complete variable domain, with remaining parts taken from reference TRBV7-9 and TRBJ2-5, reads DTGVSQNPRHKITKRGQNVTFRCDPISEHNRLYWYRQTLGQGPEFLTYFQNEAQLEKSRLLSDRFSAERPKGSFSTLEIQRTEQGDSAMYLCASSRVGRGPEETQYFGPGTRLLVL.

The genes are TRBV5-4 and TRBJ1-2, with TRBD1 identical over 7 bases. The CDR3 sequence is 16 residues long. Germline loops: CDR1 SGHNT, CDR2 YYREEE (reference sequence). After removal of 3 bases from V and 6 bases from J, the junction contained 14 bases not matched to a gene. CDR3 DNA: TGTGCCAGCAGCTGGCACCCGGGACAGCTTTATGATGGCTACACCTTC. It translates to CASSWHPGQLYDGYTF.

The V and J genes are TRBV27 and TRBJ1-1, with TRBD1 matching 8 bases. The CDR3 sequence is 14 residues long. V lost 6 bases and J lost 5; bases outside the gene matches: 8. Per germline, CDR1 MNHEY and CDR2 SMNVEV (reference sequence). CDR3 sequence: CASSPGGFVTEAFF. CDR3 nucleotide sequence: TGTGCCAGCAGCCCAGGGGGCTTCGTAACTGAAGCTTTCTTT.

V usage is TRBV11-1 and J usage is TRBJ2-3; TRBD2 aligns across 7 bases. This CDR3 is built from 14 residues. V gave up 6 bases and J gave up 6 bases; unmatched junction bases: 9. Per the germline V gene, CDR1 is SGHAT and CDR2 is FQDESV (reference sequence). The CDR3 bases are TGTGCCAGCAGTTTGGGGGGGATAGTGGATACGCAGTATTTT. This encodes CASSLGGIVDTQYF.

The rearrangement joins TRBV29-1 to TRBJ2-1; D is uncertain. Germline V gives CDR1 SQVTM, CDR2 ANQGSEA. V was shortened by 4 bases and J by 3 bases, with 7 bases between the two germline ends. The CDR3 consists of 12 residues. This chain's CDR3 is CSVVAFYNEQFF. Written as DNA, the CDR3 is TGCAGCGTTGTGGCCTTCTACAATGAGCAGTTCTTC.

The chain recombines TRBV12-5 with TRBJ2-1; D gene ambiguous. Trimming left V 5 bases short and J 6 bases short, with 8 bases between. Germline V gene sequence: CDR1 LGHNT, CDR2 FRNRAP. This CDR3 is 12 amino acids long. The CDR3 sequence is CASGPAVNEQFF. In DNA form, the CDR3 reads TGTGCTAGTGGTCCGGCCGTCAATGAGCAGTTCTTC.

This clone has more than one count but fewer than ten. The chain joins TRBV19 to TRBJ1-1; D gene uncertain. The V gene's germline CDR1 is LNHDA and CDR2 SQIVND (reference sequence). The CDR3 spans 13 residues. Deletions cut 0 bases from V and 5 bases from J, with 7 bases between. The CDR3 DNA reads TGTGCCAGTAGTATAGATCTTGAGACTGAAGCTTTCTTT. It encodes CASSIDLETEAFF.

The chain recombines TRBV23-1 with TRBJ2-1; D is perhaps TRBD1 or TRBD2 (5 bases each). TRBV23-1 is marked as an open reading frame, function uncertain. Trimming cost V 1 base and J 5 bases, with 15 bases left between them. The CDR3 spans 16 residues. This CDR3 reads CASSQYRGVHHNEQFF. CDR3 nucleotides: TGCGCCAGCAGTCAATACCGAGGGGTCCATCACAATGAGCAGTTCTTC.

The genes are TRBV29-1 and TRBJ1-1; D uncertain. The V gene lost 0 bases and the J gene lost 2 bases, with 1 base spanning the gap. This CDR3 comprises 11 residues. Germline assignment: CDR1 SQVTM and CDR2 ANQGSEA. The CDR3 is CSVEDNTEAFF. The CDR3 DNA reads as TGCAGCGTTGAAGATAACACTGAAGCTTTCTTT.

CDR3 amino acids: CASSAKIYRNTEAFF. DNA of the CDR3: TGTGCCAGCAGTGCTAAGATTTACAGGAACACTGAAGCTTTCTTT. The chain carries TRBV2 and TRBJ1-1; D gene ambiguous. The germline gives CDR1 SNHLY, CDR2 FYNNEI. The CDR3 sequence is 15 residues long. Trimming left V 4 bases short and J 1 base short, with 13 bases between. The full variable domain, rest sourced from reference TRBV2 and TRBJ1-1, is EPEVTQTPSHQVTQMGQEVILRCVPISNHLYFYWYRQILGQKVEFLVSFYNNEISEKSEIFDDQFSVERPDGSNFTLKIRSTKLEDSAMYFCASSAKIYRNTEAFFGQGTRLTVV.

The CDR3 nucleotides read TGTGCCAGCAGTCAAGGGGCTACGGGATTAAACACGCAGTATTTT. Translated, it gives CASSQGATGLNTQYF. This chain joins TRBV27 and TRBJ2-3; D could derive from TRBD1 or TRBD2 (5 bases each). The CDR3 runs 15 residues. CDR1 is MNHEY and CDR2 is SMNVEV in the germline V gene (reference sequence). Trimming shortened V by 5 bases and J by 9 bases, and 21 bases separated the two germline ends.

This chain uses TRBV5-8 with TRBJ1-1; D unresolved. In germline, CDR1 is SGHTS, CDR2 YDEGEE. V was shortened by 2 bases and J by 9 bases, with 11 bases between the two germline ends. The CDR3 consists of 12 residues. CDR3 sequence: CASSFEAQKAFF. The DNA for the CDR3 is TGTGCCAGCAGCTTCGAGGCCCAAAAAGCTTTCTTT.

This chain uses TRBV9 with TRBJ2-2; possible D gene TRBD2, 5 bases. Germline V gives CDR1 SGDLS, CDR2 YYNGEE. The CDR3 sequence is 12 residues long. V was pared by 9 bases and J by 4 bases, with 10 bases between. For the CDR3, the DNA is TGTGCCACCGGACGGGGCACCGGGGAGCTGTTTTTT. This sequence encodes CATGRGTGELFF.

The chain is built from TRBV9 and TRBJ1-6, with D perhaps matching TRBD1 (5 bases). V dropped 3 bases and J dropped 6 bases, with 10 bases sitting between them. CDR3 length: 14 residues. The germline CDR1 and CDR2 sequences are SGDLS and YYNGEE. As DNA, the CDR3 is TGTGCCAGCAGCGCCGACGGGACTAATTCACCCCTCCACTTT. It yields the protein CASSADGTNSPLHF.

The CDR3 loop is CAWRGIQGDSYEQYF. The CDR3 nucleotides are TGTGCCTGGCGGGGAATCCAGGGTGATTCCTACGAGCAGTACTTC. The chain couples TRBV30 to TRBJ2-7; the D gene could be TRBD1 or TRBD2 (5 bases each). The germline V gene encodes CDR1 GTSNPN and CDR2 SVGIG (reference sequence). With 5 bases removed from V and 1 base from J, the gap between germline ends came to 18 bases. CDR3 length equals 15 residues.

This chain connects TRBV4-1 to TRBJ2-7; a weak D match, TRBD2 (5 bases). CDR3 length: 13 residues. V dropped 0 bases and J dropped 5 bases, with 8 bases sitting between them. CDR1 and CDR2 (germline): MGHRA, YSYEKL. The CDR3 DNA reads TGCGCCAGCAGCCAAGAGAGGGTCGACGAGCAGTACTTC. Its translation is CASSQERVDEQYF.

Only one count was recorded for this clone. Here the CDR3 DNA reads TGTGCCAGCAGTTACTCTCGGGGGGGTGCAGATACGCAGTATTTT. Translated: CASSYSRGGADTQYF. The V gene is TRBV6-5, the J gene TRBJ2-3; the match to TRBD2 covers 8 bases. This CDR3 spans 15 amino acids. Germline-derived CDR1 and CDR2 are MNHEY and SVGAGI. With 0 bases clipped from V and 4 bases from J, the junction kept 3 bases outside the gene matches.

This chain uses TRBV6-5 with TRBJ2-2; D unresolved. Trimming shortened V by 7 bases and J by 6 bases, and 9 bases separated the two germline ends. Germline values: CDR1 MNHEY, CDR2 SVGAGI. CDR3 length: 12 residues. The CDR3 spells CASKMDPGELFF. CDR3 DNA: TGTGCCAGCAAAATGGACCCCGGGGAGCTGTTTTTT.

This rearrangement joins TRBV6-5 to TRBJ2-1; possibly TRBD1 or TRBD2 for D (5 bases each). V shed 2 bases and J shed 4 bases, with 6 bases lying between them. The CDR3 runs 13 residues. Germline V gene sequence: CDR1 MNHEY, CDR2 SVGAGI. The CDR3 protein is CASSYGGYNEQFF. In DNA form, the CDR3 reads TGTGCCAGCAGTTACGGGGGTTACAATGAGCAGTTCTTC.

This clone was seen once. V gene TRBV19 combines with J gene TRBJ2-3; 7 bases match TRBD1. V shed 7 bases and J 1 base; nucleotides not matched to a gene: 8. Germline loops: CDR1 LNHDA, CDR2 SQIVND (reference sequence). The length of the CDR3 is 15 residues. CDR3 residues: CASTLTGLGTDTQYF. The CDR3 DNA sequence: TGTGCCAGTACCTTGACAGGGCTGGGCACAGATACGCAGTATTTT.

The V call is TRBV2, the J call TRBJ1-5; D is perhaps TRBD1 (6 bases). The CDR3 consists of 14 residues. V was pared by 6 bases and J by 7 bases, with 16 bases between. Germline V gene sequence: CDR1 SNHLY, CDR2 FYNNEI. The DNA for the CDR3 is TGTGCCAGCAGGGGTCGGGGGCAGCAGCAGCCCCAGCATTTT. Its protein is CASRGRGQQQPQHF.

This CDR3 reads CASAIGQGDQPQHF. CDR3 DNA: TGTGCCAGTGCTATCGGACAGGGTGATCAGCCCCAGCATTTT. The genes are TRBV6-5 and TRBJ1-5; 8 bases agree with TRBD1. There are 14 residues in the CDR3. The J segment lost 5 bases and the V segment lost 9 bases, leaving 9 bases of the junction unmatched. The germline V gene has CDR1 MNHEY and CDR2 SVGAGI.

The V gene is TRBV5-5, the J gene TRBJ1-1; no definite D call. V lost 5 bases and J 7 bases, leaving 18 bases between the germline ends. Germline loops: CDR1 SGHKS, CDR2 YYEKEE (reference sequence). The CDR3 sequence is 14 residues long. CDR3 sequence reads: CASSPLEQALEAFF. In DNA, the CDR3 is TGTGCCAGCAGTCCCTTGGAGCAGGCCCTTGAAGCTTTCTTT.

This rearrangement joins TRBV7-9 to TRBJ2-5, with no clear D. V was shortened by 3 bases and J by 1 base, with 6 bases between the two germline ends. Germline loops: CDR1 SEHNR, CDR2 FQNEAQ (reference sequence). The CDR3 runs 13 residues. The chain's CDR3 is CASSFRGQETQYF. CDR3 DNA: TGTGCCAGCAGCTTTCGCGGCCAAGAGACCCAGTACTTC.

The V call is TRBV7-9, the J call TRBJ2-1, with 7 bases identical to TRBD1. This CDR3 contains 14 residues. Germline loops: CDR1 SEHNR, CDR2 FQNEAQ (reference sequence). V gave up 3 bases and J gave up 5 bases; unmatched junction bases: 4. As DNA, the CDR3 is TGTGCCAGCAGCTTCTACCAGGGGGACAATGAGCAGTTCTTC. It codes for CASSFYQGDNEQFF.

The chain carries TRBV7-9 and TRBJ2-7; 9 bases are shared with TRBD1. CDR1 and CDR2 from the germline V gene are SEHNR and FQNEAQ (reference sequence). The J segment lost 5 bases and the V segment lost 7 bases, leaving 9 bases of the junction unmatched. The CDR3 totals 14 residues. CDR3 sequence reads: CASINPGQGNEQYF. CDR3 coding DNA: TGTGCCAGCATCAACCCGGGACAGGGCAACGAGCAGTACTTC.

The CDR3 DNA is TGCGCCAGCAGCCAACCGAACTCAGGAAAGCAGTTCTTC. It yields the protein CASSQPNSGKQFF. The rearrangement joins TRBV4-1 to TRBJ2-1, with no clear D. Germline V gene lookup returns CDR1 MGHRA and CDR2 YSYEKL. This CDR3 region has 13 residues. V shed 2 bases and J shed 11 bases, with 13 bases lying between them.

This chain links TRBV5-1 with TRBJ2-2, with TRBD1 matching over 7 bases. Germline V gene lookup returns CDR1 SGHRS and CDR2 YFSETQ. Trimming took 2 bases from V and 0 from J; bases not matched to a gene: 7. The CDR3 has 17 residues. As DNA, the CDR3 is TGCGCCAGCAGCTTCCCAGCGGACAGGCCGAACACCGGGGAGCTGTTTTTT. Amino acids: CASSFPADRPNTGELFF.